This TCR beta chain came from a study of graft-versus-host responses after intestinal transplantation. Study observations and caveats: The marrow of recipients harbored GvH clones, and ileum or blood showed some of them first.

The germline gives CDR1 SQVTM, CDR2 ANQGSEA. Germline trimming cut 4 bases from V and 4 bases from J; bases unmatched to any gene: 5. The CDR3 runs to 13 residues. Data came from immunoSEQ multiplex PCR; TCRdb stores just in-frame clones and leaves some out. Altogether approximately 100,000 clones are present, around 86% being singletons, with the ten largest covering 1.4%. On this clone: Its antigen is not identified.

This chain connects TRBV29-1 to TRBJ2-3, with TRBD2 matching 7 bases. The TCR sequence derives from a human patient who received an intestinal transplant, so some T cells may come from the graft donor. The specimen was PBMCs, collected 255 days after intestinal transplant. CDR3 in DNA: TGCAGCGTTGCGGCGGGAGCGGCAGATACGCAGTATTTT. This translates into CSVAAGAADTQYF.